The next 8 T cell receptor beta chains were all read from a single sample in a study of shared clonotypes between healthy human individuals. CD45RO negativity and positive selection for CCR7 defined naive CD8 cells, a population that excluded terminally differentiated effector memory CD45RA+ cells. The repertoire was sequenced with immunoSEQ multiplex PCR; TCRdb's copy has only in-frame clones and lacks some. The sample includes nearly 2 million clones, around 96% seen only once; the top ten take 1.2%. What was sequenced was naive CD8+ T cells sorted from blood. Source of these receptors: a young man in good health.

This clone appeared a single time. The chain employs TRBV5-1 and TRBJ2-7, with 9 bases that match TRBD1. Losses at the gene ends were 4 bases for V and 13 bases for J; bases not matched to a gene: 12. The CDR3 consists of 13 residues. Germline CDR1 reads SGHRS; CDR2 reads YFSETQ. The CDR3 DNA follows: TGCGCCAGCAGCGGAACCCCGGGACAGGGTCTATACTTC. It specifies CASSGTPGQGLYF.

This clone was counted only a few times. This chain links TRBV29-1 with TRBJ1-2, with D perhaps matching TRBD1 (6 bases). The V end lost 7 bases, the J end lost 7 bases, and 10 bases lay between the germline ends. The CDR3 covers 10 residues. The V gene's germline CDR1 is SQVTM and CDR2 ANQGSEA. DNA for the CDR3: TGCAGCGACCTGGACAGTGGCTACACCTTC. Encoded protein: CSDLDSGYTF.

The chain couples TRBV7-6 to TRBJ2-7, with D perhaps assigned TRBD1 or TRBD2 (5 bases each). This CDR3 has 15 residues. Trimming pared 4 bases from V and 3 bases from J, leaving 16 bases between. CDR1 is SGHVS and CDR2 is FNYEAQ in the germline V gene. CDR3 in amino acids: CASSSYGGDNYEQYF. The CDR3 DNA reads TGTGCCAGCAGCTCGTATGGGGGAGACAACTACGAGCAGTACTTC.

Worth noting for this clone: Different DNA sequences within this sample yield the same CDR3. The chain has TRBV4-1 and TRBJ2-1; D remains ambiguous. The V end lost 1 base, the J end lost 1 base, and 5 bases lay between the germline ends. Germline assignment: CDR1 MGHRA and CDR2 YSYEKL. The CDR3 has 14 residues. CDR3 DNA sequence: TGCGCCAGCAGCCAAGGACCATCCTACAATGAGCAGTTCTTC. Translation: CASSQGPSYNEQFF.

This sequence joins TRBV4-3 and TRBJ1-2; D is unclear. The V end lost 4 bases, the J end lost 6 bases, and 15 bases lay between the germline ends. The CDR3 covers 14 residues. Germline V gene data show CDR1 as LGHNA and CDR2 as YSLEER. Written as DNA, the CDR3 is TGCGCCAGCAGCCCTCGGGCAGCTCCCAATGGCTACACCTTC. Translated: CASSPRAAPNGYTF.

This clone showed up just once. The V call is TRBV10-2, the J call TRBJ2-5; 13 bases match TRBD2. After removal of 4 bases from V and 5 bases from J, the junction contained 4 bases not matched to a gene. CDR3 size: 15 residues. In germline, CDR1 is WSHSY, CDR2 SAAADI. The DNA of the CDR3 is TGCGCCAGCAGTGGGACTAGCGGGAGCGGGGAGACCCAGTACTTC. Protein: CASSGTSGSGETQYF.

The genes are TRBV15 and TRBJ2-5, with 13 bases matching TRBD2. With 3 bases clipped from V and 14 bases from J, the junction kept 12 bases outside the gene matches. CDR1 LNHNV and CDR2 YYDKDF come from the germline V gene (reference sequence). The CDR3 loop spans 15 amino acids. The CDR3 reads CATSSARGTSGEVYF. The DNA for the CDR3 is TGTGCCACCAGCAGCGCTAGGGGGACTAGCGGGGAGGTATACTTC.

The chain employs TRBV19 and TRBJ2-7; 12 nucleotides match TRBD2. Per germline, CDR1 LNHDA and CDR2 SQIVND (reference sequence). Trimming at V came to 5 bases and at J to 7 bases, leaving 12 bases not matched to a gene. This CDR3 is 16 amino acids long. CDR3 residues: CASSPSTSGRFGEQYF. CDR3 in DNA: TGTGCCAGTAGTCCCTCGACTAGCGGGAGATTCGGAGAGCAGTACTTC.